These T cell receptor beta chains were read from a single sample in a study of beta chain features in type 1 diabetes. Assay used: immunoSEQ multiplex PCR; TCRdb lists only in-frame clones, some missing. This sample carries 40,000 to 60,000 clones, around 60% of them seen once, and the ten largest clones take under 0.3%. Sequencing was done on a sample of stem cell memory CD4+ T cells from blood. These receptors originate from a woman aged 25 to 39 with type 1 diabetes. CDR3s include the opening cysteine and the closing phenylalanine or tryptophan. Fields, in order: clone size, D gene, J gene, V gene, CDR3 protein, CDR3 DNA. The D gene is left open where the match is weak. The size of a clone is reported for some rows only, either as once, few or many, or as a class for expanded clones.

>-|TRBD1|TRBJ2-7|TRBV7-2
CASSLAGQGELYEQYF
TGTGCCAGCAGCTTAGCGGGACAGGGGGAACTCTACGAGCAGTACTTC
>-|-|TRBJ2-3|TRBV7-3
CASSLTRVTDTQYF
TGTGCCAGCAGCTTAACTCGTGTCACAGATACGCAGTATTTT
>few|TRBD2|TRBJ2-6|TRBV7-9
CASSRGGVALSGANVLTF
TGTGCCAGCAGCCGCGGGGGGGTGGCCCTCTCTGGGGCCAACGTCCTGACTTTC
>-|-|TRBJ2-7|TRBV5-1
CASSSVQGSYEQYF
TGCGCCAGCAGCTCCGTACAGGGCTCCTACGAGCAGTACTTC
>-|TRBD2|TRBJ2-1|TRBV29-1
CSLSGSSYNEQFF
TGCAGTCTTAGCGGGAGCTCCTACAATGAGCAGTTCTTC
>-|-|TRBJ2-7|TRBV6-1
CASSTGGYEQYF
TGTGCCAGCAGCACCGGGGGCTACGAGCAGTACTTC
>once|TRBD2|TRBJ2-2|TRBV28
CASSPRGLAGVYTGELFF
TGTGCCAGCAGTCCACGGGGACTAGCGGGAGTGTACACCGGGGAGCTGTTTTTT
>-|-|TRBJ2-5|TRBV7-2
CASSRARGETQYF
TGTGCCAGCAGCCGAGCCCGGGGAGAGACCCAGTACTTC
>few|-|TRBJ2-4|TRBV5-4
CASSSLRGAQNIQYF
TGTGCCAGCAGTTCCCTCCGGGGGGCCCAAAACATTCAGTACTTC
>-|-|TRBJ2-1|TRBV10-2
CASSESFTRFDEQFF
TGCGCCAGCAGTGAGTCATTTACTAGGTTCGATGAGCAGTTCTTC
>-|TRBD2|TRBJ2-3|TRBV5-1
CASSLGDYPSGTQYF
TGCGCCAGCAGCTTGGGGGACTACCCCTCTGGTACGCAGTATTTT
>-|TRBD2|TRBJ2-1|TRBV5-1
CASSLALAGYNEQFF
TGCGCCAGCAGCTTGGCTTTAGCGGGATACAATGAGCAGTTCTTC
>-|-|TRBJ1-5|TRBV7-3
CASSPDRGQPQHF
TGTGCCAGCAGCCCAGACCGGGGTCAGCCCCAGCATTTT
>few|-|TRBJ1-1|TRBV18
CASSPTRTENTEAFF
TGTGCCAGCTCACCAACCAGGACAGAGAACACTGAAGCTTTCTTT
>few|-|TRBJ2-7|TRBV29-1
CSVEDGGLGEQYF
TGCAGCGTTGAGGACGGGGGACTGGGGGAGCAGTACTTC
>-|TRBD2|TRBJ2-5|TRBV18
CASSPGTSGSNKETQYF
TGTGCCAGCTCACCGGGGACTAGCGGGAGTAACAAAGAGACCCAGTACTTC